Here is one T cell receptor beta chain with its context. Its antigen is not known. The entry originates in a study of shared clonotypes between healthy human individuals. A CD45RA+ naive subset and a CD45RA-negative memory subset were split from CD4+ cells. Study-wide points: Generally, naive subsets (rather than memory subsets) showed larger estimated richness.

V was shortened by 3 bases and J by 0 bases, with 22 bases between the two germline ends. The CDR3 is 18 amino acids. Germline assignment: CDR1 SGHRS and CDR2 YFSETQ. Genomic DNA per cell subset filled all wells of several immunoSEQ plates. In the original analysis: Owing to the provision of junction-only sequences devoid of quality scores by immunoSEQ, filtering differed. The assay was immunoSEQ multiplex PCR, and TCRdb's table has in-frame clones only and misses some. V, J and clone size are those of that table, while D and trimming were read from the DNA. The data contain a few hundred thousand clones, approximately 79% of them singletons.

The chain combines TRBV5-1 with TRBJ2-7; possible D gene TRBD2, 6 bases. The material sequenced was memory CD4+ T cells sorted from blood. Specified subset: CD45RA-negative fraction. The sequence was collected from a man aged 30 to 39 in good health. The CDR3 protein is CASSSRSGLTTLSYEQYF. In nucleotides, the CDR3 is TGCGCCAGCAGCTCCAGGTCGGGACTCACCACCCTCTCCTACGAGCAGTACTTC. Complete variable domain (other parts from reference TRBV5-1 and TRBJ2-7): KAGVTQTPRYLIKTRGQQVTLSCSPISGHRSVSWYQQTPGQGLQFLFEYFSETQRNKGNFPGRFSGRQFSNSRSEMNVSTLELGDSALYLCASSSRSGLTTLSYEQYFGPGTRLTVT.